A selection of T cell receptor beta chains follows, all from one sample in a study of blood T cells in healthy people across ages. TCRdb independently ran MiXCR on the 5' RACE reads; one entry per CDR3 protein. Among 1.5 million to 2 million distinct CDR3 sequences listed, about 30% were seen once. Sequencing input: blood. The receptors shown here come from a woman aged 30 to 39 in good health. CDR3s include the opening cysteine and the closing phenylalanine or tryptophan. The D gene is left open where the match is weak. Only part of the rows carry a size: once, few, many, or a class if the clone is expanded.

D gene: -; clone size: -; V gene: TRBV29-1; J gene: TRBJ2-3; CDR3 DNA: TGCAGCGTGGTACCGCCCGGGACATGGGGGACAGATACGCAGTATTTT; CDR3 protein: CSVVPPGTWGTDTQYF
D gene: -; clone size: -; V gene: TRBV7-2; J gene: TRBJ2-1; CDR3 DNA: TGTGCCAGCGGCCGGCCCGGAAACACCCCACCGTTCTTC; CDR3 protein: CASGRPGNTPPFF
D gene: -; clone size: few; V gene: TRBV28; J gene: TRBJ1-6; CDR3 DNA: TGTGCCAGCAAACGAGGGCGGTGGGGTAATTCACCCCTCCACTTT; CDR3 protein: CASKRGRWGNSPLHF
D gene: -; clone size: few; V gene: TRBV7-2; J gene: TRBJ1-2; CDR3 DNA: TGTGCCAGCACCCTAGTGGGCGTTAACTATGGCTACACCTTC; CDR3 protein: CASTLVGVNYGYTF
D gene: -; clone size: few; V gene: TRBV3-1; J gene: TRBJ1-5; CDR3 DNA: TGTGCCAGCAGCCCCAGACAGGTGGCTCAGCCCCAGCATTTT; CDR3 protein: CASSPRQVAQPQHF
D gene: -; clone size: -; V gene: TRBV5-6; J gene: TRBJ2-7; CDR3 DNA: TGTGCCAGCAGCTTAAAACGGGGCGGGTACGAGCAGTACTTC; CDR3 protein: CASSLKRGGYEQYF
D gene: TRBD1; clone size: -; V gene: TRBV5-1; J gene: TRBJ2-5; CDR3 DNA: TGCGCCAGCAGCATAACAGGGGAGGAGACCCAGTACTTC; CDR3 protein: CASSITGEETQYF
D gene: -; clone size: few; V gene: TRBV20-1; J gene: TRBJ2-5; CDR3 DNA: TGCAGTGCTTACCAGTCCCCCGCGAGAGGGACCCAAGAGACCCAGTACTTC; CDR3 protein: CSAYQSPARGTQETQYF
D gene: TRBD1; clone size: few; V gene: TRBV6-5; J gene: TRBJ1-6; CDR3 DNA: TGTGCCAGCACCCGGGACAGCAATGTAAATTCACCCCTCCACTTT; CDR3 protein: CASTRDSNVNSPLHF
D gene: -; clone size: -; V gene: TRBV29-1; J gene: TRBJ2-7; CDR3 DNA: TGCAGCGTTGGGGTCCAGGCGTATTCCTACGAGCAGTACTTC; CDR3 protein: CSVGVQAYSYEQYF
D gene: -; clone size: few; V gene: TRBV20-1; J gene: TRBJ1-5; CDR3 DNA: TGCAGTGCTAGAGCGGGCTCGTTTAATCAGCCCCAGCATTTT; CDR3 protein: CSARAGSFNQPQHF
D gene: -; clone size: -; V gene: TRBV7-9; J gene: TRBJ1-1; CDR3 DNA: TGTGCCAGCAGCCCCCCCAAGTGGGACACTGAAGCTTTCTTT; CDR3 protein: CASSPPKWDTEAFF
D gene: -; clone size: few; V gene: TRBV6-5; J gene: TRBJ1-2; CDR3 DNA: TGTGCCAGCAGTTACTCGAGGGTGGGAAAAACAGGGCATAAGAACTATGGCTACACCTTC; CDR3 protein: CASSYSRVGKTGHKNYGYTF
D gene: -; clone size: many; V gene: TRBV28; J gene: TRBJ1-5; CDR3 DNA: TGTGCCAGCAGTTTAATTAGCAATCAGCCCCAGCATTTT; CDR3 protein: CASSLISNQPQHF
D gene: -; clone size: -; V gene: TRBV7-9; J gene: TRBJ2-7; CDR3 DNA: TGTGCCAGCACCCTAACCCCGACACCTTCCTACAATGAGCAGTACTTC; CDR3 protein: CASTLTPTPSYNEQYF
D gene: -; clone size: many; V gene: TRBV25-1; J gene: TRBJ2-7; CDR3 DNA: TGTGCCACCATGGACCTCCTTTACGAGCAGTACTTC; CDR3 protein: CATMDLLYEQYF
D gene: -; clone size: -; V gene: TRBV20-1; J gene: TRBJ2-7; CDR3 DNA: TGCAGTGCTAGAGATTGGGAGAACGCAGCGGGCGAGCAGTACTTC; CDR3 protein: CSARDWENAAGEQYF
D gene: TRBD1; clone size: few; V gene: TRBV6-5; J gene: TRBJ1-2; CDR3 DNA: TGTGCCAGCAGTTACTCAAGTAGGGACAGGGGGCTGGGCTACACCTTC; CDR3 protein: CASSYSSRDRGLGYTF
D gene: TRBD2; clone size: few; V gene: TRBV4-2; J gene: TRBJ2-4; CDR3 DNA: TGTGCCAGCAGCCCTCCTAGCGGGGGGGCAAACATTCAGTACTTC; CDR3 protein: CASSPPSGGANIQYF
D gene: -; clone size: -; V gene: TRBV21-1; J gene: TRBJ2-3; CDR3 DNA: TGTGCCAGCAGCAAAGATGGGGAGCGGGATAGTCGCACAGATACGCAGTATTTT; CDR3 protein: CASSKDGERDSRTDTQYF
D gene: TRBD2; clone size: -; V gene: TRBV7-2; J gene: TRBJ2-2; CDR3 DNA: TGTGCCAGCAGCCTCGCAGCGGGACGAAACACCGGGGAGCTGTTTTTT; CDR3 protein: CASSLAAGRNTGELFF
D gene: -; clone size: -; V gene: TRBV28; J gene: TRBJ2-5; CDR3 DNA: TGTGCCAGCAGTACACAGGCGGTCCAAGAGACCCAGTACTTC; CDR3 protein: CASSTQAVQETQYF
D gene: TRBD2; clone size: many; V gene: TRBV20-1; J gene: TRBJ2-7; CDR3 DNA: TGCAGTGCTAGTGACCCCGGACTAGCGGGAGGGCCTGGGGAGCAGTACTTC; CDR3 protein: CSASDPGLAGGPGEQYF
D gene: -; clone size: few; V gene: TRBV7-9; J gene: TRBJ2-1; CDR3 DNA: TGTGCCAACGAGGTGGGCTCCTACAATGAGCAGTTCTTC; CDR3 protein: CANEVGSYNEQFF
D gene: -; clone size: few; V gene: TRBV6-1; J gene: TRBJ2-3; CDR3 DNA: TGTGCCCGCAGCAAGCCGCGCCGCTATAGCACAGATACGCAGTATTTT; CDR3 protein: CARSKPRRYSTDTQYF
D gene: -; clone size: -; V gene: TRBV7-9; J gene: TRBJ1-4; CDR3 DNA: TGTGCCAGCAGCTTTTGGAGGCAGAAGTCAACTAATGAAAAACTGTTTTTT; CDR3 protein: CASSFWRQKSTNEKLFF
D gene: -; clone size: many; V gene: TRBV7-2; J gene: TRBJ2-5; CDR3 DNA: TGTGCCAGCAGCTTAGTTTCCAAGACCCAGTACTTC; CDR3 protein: CASSLVSKTQYF
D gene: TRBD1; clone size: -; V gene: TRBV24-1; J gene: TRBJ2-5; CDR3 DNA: TGTGCCACCAGTTTTCCGACAGGGGGCAGGGAGACCCAGTACTTC; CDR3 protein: CATSFPTGGRETQYF
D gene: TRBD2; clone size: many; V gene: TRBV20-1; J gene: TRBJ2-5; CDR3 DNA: TGTAGTGCTAGAGTAGCGGGAGGTCCCGAGACCCAGTACTTC; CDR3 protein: CSARVAGGPETQYF
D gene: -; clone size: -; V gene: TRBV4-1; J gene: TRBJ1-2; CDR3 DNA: TGCGCCAGCAGCCTCGAAATGGGGAGAAATAACTATGGCTACACCTTC; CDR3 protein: CASSLEMGRNNYGYTF
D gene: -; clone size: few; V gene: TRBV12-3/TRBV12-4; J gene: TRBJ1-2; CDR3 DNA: TGTGCCAGCAGTTTGGGGATATCTGGGACCGCCTTAGGAGGCTACACCTTC; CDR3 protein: CASSLGISGTALGGYTF
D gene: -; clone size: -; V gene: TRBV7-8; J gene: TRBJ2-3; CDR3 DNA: TGTGCCAGCATCGGTGTAGGGTTCGCAGATACGCAGTATTTT; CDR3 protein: CASIGVGFADTQYF
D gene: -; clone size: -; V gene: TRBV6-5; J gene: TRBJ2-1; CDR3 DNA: TGTGCCAGCAGTTACTCCCACAGGGAGATCTCCTACAATGAGCAGTTCTTC; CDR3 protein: CASSYSHREISYNEQFF
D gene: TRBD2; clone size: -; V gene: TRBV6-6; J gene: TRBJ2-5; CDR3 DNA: TGTGCCAGCAGTTCGCCTACTAGCGGGGCTTGGCAAAAGCAGTACTTC; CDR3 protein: CASSSPTSGAWQKQYF
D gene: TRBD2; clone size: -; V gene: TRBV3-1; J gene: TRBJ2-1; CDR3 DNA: TGTGCCAGCAGCCAAGACTCTTCTAGCGGGCCCTCCTACAATGAGCAGTTCTTC; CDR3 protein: CASSQDSSSGPSYNEQFF
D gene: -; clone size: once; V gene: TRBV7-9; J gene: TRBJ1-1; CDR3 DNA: TGTGCCAGCGAAAGAGGATTGAACACTGAAGCTTTCTTT; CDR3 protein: CASERGLNTEAFF
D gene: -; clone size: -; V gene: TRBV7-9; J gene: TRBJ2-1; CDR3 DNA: TGTGCCAGCAGCTTCGTTTGGGAAACCGGGGAGCAGTTCTTC; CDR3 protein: CASSFVWETGEQFF
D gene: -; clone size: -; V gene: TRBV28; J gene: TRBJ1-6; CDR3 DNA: TGTGCCCTAAGGGGATCCTCCTATAATTCACCCCTCCACTTT; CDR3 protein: CALRGSSYNSPLHF
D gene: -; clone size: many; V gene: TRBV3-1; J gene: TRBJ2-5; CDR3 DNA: TGTGCCAGCAGCCAACGCGGCTTAAACTACGCCGGGGAGCAGTACTTC; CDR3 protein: CASSQRGLNYAGEQYF
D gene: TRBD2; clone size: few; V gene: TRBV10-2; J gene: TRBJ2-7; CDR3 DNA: TGCGCCAGCAGTGACCTAGCGGGATCCCCTAAGACCTACGAGCAGTACTTC; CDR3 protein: CASSDLAGSPKTYEQYF
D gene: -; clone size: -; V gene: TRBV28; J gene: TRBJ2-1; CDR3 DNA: TGTGCCAGCAGTTTACAGCAGGGGCAGTTCTTC; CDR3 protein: CASSLQQGQFF